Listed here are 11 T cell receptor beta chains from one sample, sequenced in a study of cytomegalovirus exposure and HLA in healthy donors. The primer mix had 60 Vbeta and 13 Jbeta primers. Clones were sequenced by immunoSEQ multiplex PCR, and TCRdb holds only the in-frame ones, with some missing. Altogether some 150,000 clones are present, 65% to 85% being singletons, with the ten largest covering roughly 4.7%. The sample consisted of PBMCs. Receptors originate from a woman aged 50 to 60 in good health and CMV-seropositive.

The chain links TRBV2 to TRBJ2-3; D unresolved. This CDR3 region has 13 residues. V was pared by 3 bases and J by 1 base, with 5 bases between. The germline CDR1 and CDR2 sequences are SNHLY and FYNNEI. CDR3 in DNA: TGTGCCAGCAGTGACGAGGGCACAGATACGCAGTATTTT. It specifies CASSDEGTDTQYF. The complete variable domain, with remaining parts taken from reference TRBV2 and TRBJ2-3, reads EPEVTQTPSHQVTQMGQEVILRCVPISNHLYFYWYRQILGQKVEFLVSFYNNEISEKSEIFDDQFSVERPDGSNFTLKIRSTKLEDSAMYFCASSDEGTDTQYFGPGTRLTVL.

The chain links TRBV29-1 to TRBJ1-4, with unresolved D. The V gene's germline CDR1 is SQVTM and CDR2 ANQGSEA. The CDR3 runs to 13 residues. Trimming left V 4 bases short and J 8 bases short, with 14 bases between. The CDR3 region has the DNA TGCAGCGTTGCTGGCCAGGCGGGAGAAAAACTGTTTTTT. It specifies CSVAGQAGEKLFF.

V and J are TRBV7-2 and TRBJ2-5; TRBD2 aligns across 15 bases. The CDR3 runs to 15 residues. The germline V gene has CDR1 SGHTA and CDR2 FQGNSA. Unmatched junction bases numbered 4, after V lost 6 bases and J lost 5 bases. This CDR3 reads CASSGLAGGPETQYF. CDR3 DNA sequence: TGTGCCAGCAGTGGACTAGCGGGGGGGCCGGAGACCCAGTACTTC.

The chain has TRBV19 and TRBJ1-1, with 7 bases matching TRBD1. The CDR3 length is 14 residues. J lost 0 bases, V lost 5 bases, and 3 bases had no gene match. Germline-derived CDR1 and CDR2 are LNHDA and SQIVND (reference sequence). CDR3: CASSLDRLNTEAFF. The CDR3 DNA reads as TGTGCCAGTAGTCTGGACAGGCTGAACACTGAAGCTTTCTTT.

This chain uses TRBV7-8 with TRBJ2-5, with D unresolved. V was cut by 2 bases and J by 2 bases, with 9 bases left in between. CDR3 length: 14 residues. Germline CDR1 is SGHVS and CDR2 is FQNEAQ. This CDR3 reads CASSLSIQQETQYF. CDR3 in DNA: TGTGCCAGCAGCTTAAGTATCCAGCAAGAGACCCAGTACTTC.

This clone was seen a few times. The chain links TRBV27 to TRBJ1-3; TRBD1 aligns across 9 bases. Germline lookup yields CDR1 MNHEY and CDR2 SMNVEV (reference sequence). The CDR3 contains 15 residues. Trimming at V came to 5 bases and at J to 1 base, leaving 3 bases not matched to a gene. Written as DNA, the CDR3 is TGTGCCAGCAGTCACGGGACAGGGTCTGGAAACACCATATATTTT. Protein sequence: CASSHGTGSGNTIYF.

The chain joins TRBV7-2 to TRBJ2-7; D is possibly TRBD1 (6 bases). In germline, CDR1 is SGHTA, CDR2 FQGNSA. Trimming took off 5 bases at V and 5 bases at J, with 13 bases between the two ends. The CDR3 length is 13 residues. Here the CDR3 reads CASSPGPGDEQYF. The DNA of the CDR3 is TGTGCCAGCAGCCCGGGCCCAGGGGACGAGCAGTACTTC.

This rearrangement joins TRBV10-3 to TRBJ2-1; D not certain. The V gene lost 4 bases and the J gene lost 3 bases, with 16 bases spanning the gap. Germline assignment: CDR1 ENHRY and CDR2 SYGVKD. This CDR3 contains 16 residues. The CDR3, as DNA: TGTGCCATCAGTGGAAGTAGTCGAACCTTCTACAATGAGCAGTTCTTC. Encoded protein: CAISGSSRTFYNEQFF.

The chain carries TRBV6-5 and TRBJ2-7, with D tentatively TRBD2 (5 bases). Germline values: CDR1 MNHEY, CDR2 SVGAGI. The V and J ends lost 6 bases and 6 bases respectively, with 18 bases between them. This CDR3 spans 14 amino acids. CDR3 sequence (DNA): TGTGCCAGCAGCCTTCTAGCTCCCTTCGCCGAGCAGTACTTC. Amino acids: CASSLLAPFAEQYF.

In DNA form, the CDR3 reads TGTGCCAGCAGCCCCCCGGGACAGGGGGCGCTTGGGGCCAACGTCCTGACTTTC. It yields the protein CASSPPGQGALGANVLTF. J is TRBJ2-6 and V is TRBV7-9; 12 bases fit TRBD1. The germline CDR1 and CDR2 sequences are SEHNR and FQNEAQ (reference sequence). There are 18 residues in the CDR3. The ends lost 5 bases at V and 3 bases at J; junction bases unmatched: 8.

The CDR3 DNA reads TGTGCCAGCAGTGTACTCGGGGGGTCAAGACTAGCCAAAAACATTCAGTACTTC. Amino acids: CASSVLGGSRLAKNIQYF. The J gene is TRBJ2-4, the V gene TRBV2, with TRBD2 matching 7 bases. Germline CDR1 is SNHLY and CDR2 is FYNNEI. With V trimmed by 4 bases and J by 0 bases, 12 bases remained unmatched. This CDR3 has 18 residues. The entire variable domain, with the rest obtained from reference TRBV2 and TRBJ2-4, is as follows: EPEVTQTPSHQVTQMGQEVILRCVPISNHLYFYWYRQILGQKVEFLVSFYNNEISEKSEIFDDQFSVERPDGSNFTLKIRSTKLEDSAMYFCASSVLGGSRLAKNIQYFGAGTRLSVL.